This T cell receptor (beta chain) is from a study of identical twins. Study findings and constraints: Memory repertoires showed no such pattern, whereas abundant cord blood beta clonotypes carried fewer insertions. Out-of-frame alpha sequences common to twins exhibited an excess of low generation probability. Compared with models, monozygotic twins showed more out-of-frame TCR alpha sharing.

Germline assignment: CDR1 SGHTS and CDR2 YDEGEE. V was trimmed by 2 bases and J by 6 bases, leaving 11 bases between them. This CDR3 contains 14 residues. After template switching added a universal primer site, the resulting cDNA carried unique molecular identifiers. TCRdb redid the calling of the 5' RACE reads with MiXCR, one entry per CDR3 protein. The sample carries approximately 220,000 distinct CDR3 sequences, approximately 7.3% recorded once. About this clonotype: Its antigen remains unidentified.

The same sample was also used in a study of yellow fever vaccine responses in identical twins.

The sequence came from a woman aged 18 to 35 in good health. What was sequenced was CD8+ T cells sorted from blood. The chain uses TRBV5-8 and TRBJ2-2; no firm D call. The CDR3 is CASSFGSTPGELFF. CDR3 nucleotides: TGTGCCAGCAGCTTTGGAAGCACCCCCGGGGAGCTGTTTTTT.